Described below is a single T cell receptor (beta chain) sequence and its context. CDR1 and CDR2 (germline): SGHRS, YFSETQ. V was trimmed by 0 bases and J by 4 bases, leaving 17 bases between them. The CDR3 sequence is 16 residues long. The data derive from a study of blood T cell repertoires in COVID-19. Method: immunoSEQ multiplex PCR; TCRdb's copy keeps in-frame clones and lacks some. The repertoire holds around 200,000 clones, with 70% to 80% as singletons. Sequencing used peripheral blood. The clonotype was recovered from a woman aged 35 to 49 with COVID-19, enrolled during active disease. J is TRBJ2-7 and V is TRBV5-1, with D possibly matching TRBD2 (7 bases). The CDR3 protein is CASSLGVAGASYEQYF. In DNA, the CDR3 is TGCGCCAGCAGCTTGGGGGTCGCGGGGGCCTCGTACGAGCAGTACTTC.